These 14 T cell receptor beta chains originate from one sample sequenced in a study of blood T cell repertoires in COVID-19 (dated by TCRdb to the early 2020s). Libraries were prepared through the immunoSEQ multiplex PCR assay. Imported from immuneACCESS, the table was reduced by TCRdb to in-frame sequences with V and J called. These copies leave out some clones; in studies compared against another copy, an unresolved V gene accounts for under half, and the cause of the remainder is not known. The sample yields 80,000 to 100,000 clones; around 82% were counted once. The biggest ten clones account for around 9.9% of the sample. Sequencing was done on a sample of peripheral blood. Every receptor here comes from a man between 65 and 85 years old with active or convalescent COVID-19.

This chain uses TRBV6-6 with TRBJ1-1; a weak D match, TRBD1 (6 bases). Germline CDR1 reads MNHNY; CDR2 reads SVGAGI (reference sequence). The V and J ends lost 6 bases and 0 bases respectively, with 14 bases between them. The CDR3 is 15 residues long. The CDR3 is CASRLTGEMNTEAFF. Here the CDR3 DNA reads TGTGCCAGCAGATTGACAGGAGAGATGAACACTGAAGCTTTCTTT.

The rearrangement uses TRBV5-8 and TRBJ2-2; D is unclear. V lost 3 bases and J lost 4, with 16 bases in between. Germline CDR1 reads SGHTS; CDR2 reads YDEGEE. This CDR3 spans 16 amino acids. As DNA, the CDR3 is TGTGCCAGCAGCTCCCTAGGATCCTCGGGCACCGGGGAGCTGTTTTTT. Translating it yields CASSSLGSSGTGELFF.

The chain uses TRBV9 and TRBJ2-1; TRBD1 is a possible D gene (6 bases). Germline V gene data show CDR1 as SGDLS and CDR2 as YYNGEE. Trimming cost V 3 bases and J 1 base, with 17 bases left between them. The CDR3 covers 17 residues. CDR3 bases: TGTGCCAGCAGCGCTCCGGGACATCGACCATCCTACAATGAGCAGTTCTTC. Translation gives CASSAPGHRPSYNEQFF.

The V and J genes are TRBV5-1 and TRBJ2-6, with D possibly matching TRBD1 (8 bases). The germline gives CDR1 SGHRS, CDR2 YFSETQ. The CDR3 runs to 17 residues. Trimming stripped 4 bases from V and 0 bases from J, with 14 bases between. The CDR3 sequence is CASSGQGGSSGANVLTF. DNA for the CDR3: TGCGCCAGCAGCGGACAGGGAGGGTCCTCTGGGGCCAACGTCCTGACTTTC. Combining the CDR3 with reference TRBV5-1 and TRBJ2-6 gives the whole variable domain KAGVTQTPRYLIKTRGQQVTLSCSPISGHRSVSWYQQTPGQGLQFLFEYFSETQRNKGNFPGRFSGRQFSNSRSEMNVSTLELGDSALYLCASSGQGGSSGANVLTFGAGSRLTVL.

This chain uses TRBV3-1 (or the pseudogene TRBV3-2) with TRBJ1-2; TRBD1 is a possible D gene (5 bases). Germline CDR1 and CDR2: LGHDT and YNNKEL (reference sequence). This CDR3 spans 13 amino acids. Trimming removed 0 bases from V and 6 bases from J, with 8 bases in between. The CDR3 DNA is TGTGCCAGCAGCCAAGAAGGGGTGGATGGCTACACCTTC. Its protein is CASSQEGVDGYTF.

This chain connects TRBV13 to TRBJ1-5; D remains unclear. Germline CDR1 PRHDT, CDR2 FYEKMQ (reference sequence). V lost 5 bases to trimming and J lost 6 bases, with 20 bases between them. This CDR3 has 16 amino acids. CDR3 bases: TGTGCCAGCAGCCATTATGACACGGATCAAATTCAGCCCCAGCATTTT. This gives the protein CASSHYDTDQIQPQHF.

The rearrangement links TRBV9 to TRBJ2-1; 8 nucleotides line up with TRBD2. Germline CDR1 and CDR2: SGDLS and YYNGEE. The CDR3 contains 15 residues. Trimming removed 0 bases from V and 4 bases from J; junction bases left unmatched: 3. CDR3 DNA sequence: TGTGCCAGCAGCGTAGCCGGGACTAGATACAATGAGCAGTTCTTC. Encoded protein: CASSVAGTRYNEQFF.

The chain links TRBV19 to TRBJ2-5, with D uncertain. Germline loops: CDR1 LNHDA, CDR2 SQIVND (reference sequence). The CDR3 loop spans 13 amino acids. V was pared by 1 base and J by 7 bases, with 10 bases between. The CDR3 here is CASSIGRLGTQYF. CDR3 bases: TGTGCCAGTAGTATAGGCCGACTCGGGACCCAGTACTTC.

The chain carries TRBV7-3 and TRBJ2-3, with unresolved D. Germline V gene sequence: CDR1 SGHTA, CDR2 FQGTGA. The CDR3 has 15 residues. The V end lost 0 bases, the J end lost 5 bases, and 12 bases lay between the germline ends. The DNA for the CDR3 is TGTGCCAGCAGCTTAACTGCCGGTCTCGGAGATACGCAGTATTTT. It codes for CASSLTAGLGDTQYF.

The rearrangement joins TRBV2 to TRBJ2-3, with 9 bases matching TRBD2. This CDR3 contains 14 residues. Germline V gene data show CDR1 as SNHLY and CDR2 as FYNNEI. The trim removed 8 bases at V and 7 bases at J, leaving 10 bases unmatched. CDR3 sequence reads: CASQAGGLQYTQYF. CDR3 in DNA: TGTGCCAGCCAAGCGGGGGGCCTGCAATATACGCAGTATTTT.

This chain links TRBV10-2 with TRBJ1-1; TRBD1 matches at 7 bases. Trimming at V came to 9 bases and at J to 1 base, leaving 5 bases not matched to a gene. Germline V gene sequence: CDR1 WSHSY, CDR2 SAAADI. The CDR3 length is 13 residues. As DNA, the CDR3 is TGCGCCAGTAAACAGGGGACGAACACTGAAGCTTTCTTT. Protein: CASKQGTNTEAFF.

The V and J genes are TRBV2 and TRBJ2-5; 12 nucleotides match TRBD2. The CDR3 covers 15 residues. The trim removed 4 bases at V and 3 bases at J, leaving 3 bases unmatched. In germline, CDR1 is SNHLY, CDR2 FYNNEI. CDR3 bases: TGTGCCAGCAGTGGACTAGCGGGGGAAAAAGAGACCCAGTACTTC. Protein sequence: CASSGLAGEKETQYF.

The V gene is TRBV21-1, the J gene TRBJ2-1; TRBD2 is the table's D call, not checked against the DNA. TRBV21-1 is designated a pseudogene. CDR3 length equals 16 residues. The CDR3 sequence is CASSTWTSGHYNEQFF. Here the CDR3 DNA reads TGTGCCAGCAGCACCTGGACTAGCGGCCACTACAATGAGCAGTTCTTC.

The chain recombines TRBV11-3 with TRBJ1-3; no firm D call. This CDR3 region has 16 residues. Germline CDR1 reads SGHNT; CDR2 reads YENEEA. V was trimmed by 4 bases and J by 0 bases, leaving 13 bases between them. The CDR3 sequence is CASSYPLWSSGNTIYF. In DNA form, the CDR3 reads TGTGCCAGCAGCTACCCTCTCTGGAGCTCTGGAAACACCATATATTTT.